This passage covers 6 T cell receptor beta chains from one sample sequenced in a study of blood T cell repertoires in COVID-19. Profiling relied on immunoSEQ multiplex PCR, and the TCRdb table lists in-frame clones only, not all of them. The sample includes 100,000 to 150,000 clones, approximately 89% of them seen just once. The sample was peripheral blood. Every receptor here comes from a man aged 50 to 59 with acute or convalescent COVID-19.

For this clone: One end of the junction fails to match germline, which may point to a read error. The chain recombines TRBV28 with TRBJ2-7; 9 bases are shared with TRBD1. Germline V lookup: CDR1 MDHEN, CDR2 SYDVKM. The CDR3 runs 15 residues. CDR3 residues: CASSLVDRGHPNQNF. CDR3 DNA sequence: TGTGCCAGCAGTTTGGTGGACAGGGGCCACCCTAACCAAAACTTC.

This sequence joins TRBV30 and TRBJ1-2; D is possibly TRBD1 (6 bases). Germline V gene sequence: CDR1 GTSNPN, CDR2 SVGIG (reference sequence). The CDR3 spans 13 residues. Trimming stripped 1 base from V and 7 bases from J, with 13 bases between. The CDR3 is CAWSAGEYLGYTF. DNA of the CDR3: TGTGCCTGGAGTGCAGGGGAGTATCTTGGCTACACCTTC.

This chain connects TRBV9 to TRBJ1-1, with D perhaps TRBD1 (6 bases). The germline V gene encodes CDR1 SGDLS and CDR2 YYNGEE. V was cut by 4 bases and J by 2 bases, with 18 bases left in between. The CDR3 extends over 16 amino acids. Here the CDR3 DNA reads TGTGCCAGCAGCATCCTAACAGGGTTAGGAAACACTGAAGCTTTCTTT. This encodes CASSILTGLGNTEAFF.

This clone was seen a few times. The V call is TRBV3-1 (or the pseudogene TRBV3-2), the J call TRBJ1-1; the D is unclear. Trimming pared 1 base from V and 10 bases from J, leaving 13 bases between. Per the germline V gene, CDR1 is LGHDT and CDR2 is YNNKEL (reference sequence). This CDR3 comprises 13 residues. In DNA, the CDR3 is TGTGCCAGCAGCCAAGGATTCATTCCCAGAGCTTTCTTT. Encoded protein: CASSQGFIPRAFF.

The V and J genes are TRBV10-3 and TRBJ2-1; TRBD2 agrees at 9 bases. CDR1 and CDR2 from the germline V gene are ENHRY and SYGVKD. CDR3 size: 17 residues. Losses at the gene ends were 5 bases for V and 0 bases for J; bases not matched to a gene: 8. In DNA, the CDR3 is TGTGCCATCAGTAAACTAGCGGGTCGACTCTCCTACAATGAGCAGTTCTTC. Its protein product is CAISKLAGRLSYNEQFF.

This chain uses TRBV7-9 with TRBJ1-1; a possible D gene is TRBD1 (5 bases). Trimming left V 4 bases short and J 8 bases short, with 20 bases between. This CDR3 has 15 residues. The germline CDR1 and CDR2 sequences are SEHNR and FQNEAQ (reference sequence). The CDR3 protein is CASSSRLGRVAEAFF. CDR3 nucleotide sequence: TGTGCCAGCAGCTCCCGTTTAGGCAGGGTAGCCGAAGCTTTCTTT.